This entry is about one T cell receptor beta chain. The antigen remains unidentified. This CDR3 has 14 amino acids. V trimming: 3 bases; J trimming: 5 bases; junction bases outside the gene matches: 9. The germline gives CDR1 SQVTM, CDR2 ANQGSEA. These data come from a study of shared clonotypes between healthy human individuals. The naive CD8 subset, CD45RO-negative cells positively selected for CCR7, excluded terminally differentiated effector memory CD45RA+ cells. The donor cohort consisted entirely of Caucasian adults residing in Nashville, Tennessee. Assay: immunoSEQ multiplex PCR; the TCRdb copy retains only in-frame clones and omits some. Of some 2,000,000 clones detected, about 95% appear once; the ten largest clones hold roughly 1%. Study findings and constraints: Blood was the sole source, and tissue repertoires probably differ.

Material for sequencing was naive CD8+ T cells sorted from blood. This receptor was obtained from a man aged 18 to 30 in good health. This rearrangement joins TRBV29-1 to TRBJ1-2, with TRBD1 identical over 7 bases. The CDR3: CSVEFHGTVYGYTF. As DNA, the CDR3 is TGCAGCGTTGAGTTCCACGGGACAGTGTATGGCTACACCTTC.